Below are 24 T cell receptor beta chains sequenced from a single sample in a study of CD8 T cells in Susac syndrome. RNA was extracted with the RNeasy kit, and a quantity of about 0.45 to 1 ug was reverse transcribed using random hexamers. TCRdb re-called the immunoSEQ multiplex PCR reads through MiXCR, storing one row per CDR3 protein. The sample includes roughly 160,000 distinct CDR3 sequences, just under 95% of them seen just once. Material: CD4+ T cells from PBMCs. These receptors originate from a human donor in good health.

The chain carries TRBV2 and TRBJ2-1, with 7 bases matching TRBD1. The V gene's germline CDR1 is SNHLY and CDR2 FYNNEI. V trimming: 7 bases; J trimming: 10 bases; junction bases outside the gene matches: 13. This CDR3 is 14 amino acids long. The CDR3 is CASMGPSFRGEQFF. CDR3 coding DNA: TGTGCCAGCATGGGCCCTAGCTTCAGGGGGGAGCAGTTCTTC.

The chain carries TRBV12-3 or TRBV12-4 and TRBJ2-5, with 8 positions matching TRBD1. The V segment lost 1 base and the J segment 5 bases; nucleotides outside the gene matches: 0. This CDR3 spans 13 amino acids. The CDR3 DNA is TGTGCCAGCAGTTTAGGGACAGGGGAGACCCAGTACTTC. As protein: CASSLGTGETQYF.

CDR3 nucleotide sequence: TGTGCCAGCAGCCCATTCGTCGGTACGCAGTATTTT. Protein sequence: CASSPFVGTQYF. The genes are TRBV9 and TRBJ2-3; D not resolved. Germline V CDR1 and CDR2: SGDLS, YYNGEE. V was pared by 4 bases and J by 8 bases, with 11 bases between. There are 12 residues in the CDR3.

CDR3 DNA: TGTGCCAGCAGCTTCCGGGGAGCTAGCACAGATACGCAGTATTTT. It encodes CASSFRGASTDTQYF. The chain employs TRBV13 and TRBJ2-3; the D gene is possibly TRBD2 (5 bases). Germline loops: CDR1 PRHDT, CDR2 FYEKMQ (reference sequence). The CDR3 extends over 15 amino acids. V was trimmed by 3 bases and J by 0 bases, leaving 10 bases between them.

V usage is TRBV28 and J usage is TRBJ1-5; D is unclear. Per the germline V gene, CDR1 is MDHEN and CDR2 is SYDVKM. The CDR3 has 12 amino acids. V lost 1 base and J 11 bases, leaving 9 bases between the germline ends. In DNA, the CDR3 is TGTGCCAGCAGTTTATCCGTCTGGACCCAGCATTTT. It is translated as CASSLSVWTQHF.

The rearrangement links TRBV12-3 or TRBV12-4 to TRBJ2-5, with D maybe TRBD2 (5 bases). The CDR3 length is 14 residues. Trimming removed 8 bases at V and 5 bases at J, with 18 bases between. This CDR3 reads CASLNPGNGETQYF. CDR3 coding DNA: TGTGCCAGCCTGAACCCGGGGAACGGGGAGACCCAGTACTTC.

The chain is built from TRBV19 and TRBJ2-5; D uncertain. V dropped 3 bases and J dropped 4 bases, with 9 bases sitting between them. The germline V gene encodes CDR1 LNHDA and CDR2 SQIVND (reference sequence). The CDR3 loop spans 13 amino acids. In nucleotides, the CDR3 is TGTGCCAGTAGTATCAGGTTTAGAGAGACCCAGTACTTC. Its protein product is CASSIRFRETQYF.

The genes are TRBV20-1 and TRBJ1-4, with TRBD1 identical over 8 bases. Germline lookup yields CDR1 DFQATT and CDR2 SNEGSKA (reference sequence). The CDR3 runs to 13 residues. Trimming removed 4 bases from V and 7 bases from J; junction bases left unmatched: 5. The CDR3 is CSATDRVGEKLFF. Written as DNA, the CDR3 is TGCAGTGCTACGGACAGGGTTGGTGAAAAACTGTTTTTT.

The V gene is TRBV7-9, the J gene TRBJ2-7, with D perhaps matching TRBD1 (6 bases). CDR1 SEHNR and CDR2 FQNEAQ come from the germline V gene (reference sequence). V lost 5 bases to trimming and J lost 0 bases, with 11 bases between them. The CDR3 runs to 14 residues. For the CDR3, the DNA is TGTGCCAGCAGCCAAAGGGACACCTCCTACGAGCAGTACTTC. This codes for CASSQRDTSYEQYF.

The chain combines TRBV9 with TRBJ1-4; tentative D call: TRBD1 (5 bases). From germline, CDR1 is SGDLS and CDR2 YYNGEE. The CDR3 is 14 amino acids. Trimming removed 3 bases at V and 5 bases at J, with 11 bases between. CDR3 in amino acids: CASSAGSGNEKLFF. CDR3 bases: TGTGCCAGCAGCGCCGGGTCAGGGAATGAAAAACTGTTTTTT. The full variable domain, its missing parts supplied by reference TRBV9 and TRBJ1-4, is DSGVTQTPKHLITATGQRVTLRCSPRSGDLSVYWYQQSLDQGLQFLIQYYNGEERAKGNILERFSAQQFPDLHSELNLSSLELGDSALYFCASSAGSGNEKLFFGSGTQLSVL.

This clonotype was recorded once. V is TRBV6-2 or TRBV6-3 and J is TRBJ1-1; no clear D gene. CDR1 and CDR2 (germline): MNHEY, SVGEGT. The CDR3 runs 13 residues. With 2 bases removed from V and 3 bases from J, the gap between germline ends came to 7 bases. CDR3 coding DNA: TGTGCCAGCAGTTACGATCGTTACACTGAAGCTTTCTTT. It encodes CASSYDRYTEAFF.

This chain connects TRBV2 to TRBJ1-1, with 8 positions matching TRBD1. With V trimmed by 8 bases and J by 0 bases, 8 bases remained unmatched. Germline CDR1 SNHLY, CDR2 FYNNEI. The CDR3 runs 15 residues. CDR3 residues: CASAPGQAMNTEAFF. CDR3 bases: TGTGCCAGCGCCCCGGGACAGGCAATGAACACTGAAGCTTTCTTT. Full variable domain (outside the CDR3, taken from reference TRBV2 and TRBJ1-1): EPEVTQTPSHQVTQMGQEVILRCVPISNHLYFYWYRQILGQKVEFLVSFYNNEISEKSEIFDDQFSVERPDGSNFTLKIRSTKLEDSAMYFCASAPGQAMNTEAFFGQGTRLTVV.

V and J are TRBV11-2 and TRBJ2-7, with 9 bases lining up with TRBD1. The J segment lost 3 bases and the V segment lost 4 bases, leaving 7 bases of the junction unmatched. The CDR3 runs 15 residues. Germline CDR1 SGHAT, CDR2 FQNNGV. The CDR3 DNA is TGTGCCAGCAGCTCTGAGGGGACAGGGTACTACGAGCAGTACTTC. It specifies CASSSEGTGYYEQYF.

The CDR3 is CSVEDGGADTQYF. The CDR3 DNA reads TGCAGCGTTGAAGACGGAGGGGCGGATACGCAGTATTTT. This chain joins TRBV29-1 and TRBJ2-3; weak D call: TRBD2 (6 bases). The length of the CDR3 is 13 residues. The germline V and J ends were trimmed by 0 bases and 6 bases, with 10 bases remaining between them. From germline, CDR1 is SQVTM and CDR2 ANQGSEA.

This clonotype came up a few times. The chain carries TRBV12-3 or TRBV12-4 and TRBJ2-7; D is possibly TRBD1 (5 bases). This CDR3 has 13 amino acids. Deletions cut 3 bases from V and 3 bases from J, with 9 bases between. The CDR3, as DNA: TGTGCCAGCAGTTTTGGCACAGGCTACGAGCAGTACTTC. This codes for CASSFGTGYEQYF.

V gene TRBV6-2 or TRBV6-3 combines with J gene TRBJ1-5, with D maybe TRBD1 (5 bases). The CDR3 totals 13 residues. Trimming cost V 4 bases and J 7 bases, with 11 bases left between them. Germline V CDR1 and CDR2: MNHEY, SVGEGT. The DNA of the CDR3 is TGTGCCAGCAGTTTACAGTGGGACCAGCCCCAGCATTTT. Translating gives CASSLQWDQPQHF.

The chain recombines TRBV27 with TRBJ2-5; D may correspond to TRBD1 or TRBD2 (5 bases each). V was cut by 5 bases and J by 4 bases, with 17 bases left in between. CDR1 and CDR2 (germline): MNHEY, SMNVEV (reference sequence). The CDR3 covers 15 residues. The CDR3 loop reads CASSPRPGTVETQYF. The CDR3 nucleotides read TGTGCCAGCAGTCCGCGACCGGGGACCGTAGAGACCCAGTACTTC.

The V gene is TRBV30, the J gene TRBJ1-5; D gene uncertain. The germline gives CDR1 GTSNPN, CDR2 SVGIG (reference sequence). V dropped 0 bases and J dropped 9 bases, with 15 bases sitting between them. The CDR3 covers 14 residues. The CDR3: CAWSVQRSLGPQHF. In nucleotides, the CDR3 is TGTGCCTGGAGTGTACAACGGTCCCTTGGGCCCCAGCATTTT.

The V and J genes are TRBV12-3 or TRBV12-4 and TRBJ2-3, with D possibly called TRBD1 or TRBD2 (6 bases each). There are 14 residues in the CDR3. V was pared by 8 bases and J by 0 bases, with 12 bases between. The CDR3 DNA sequence: TGTGCCAGCGGTAGGGGGGCTAGCACAGATACGCAGTATTTT. Translated: CASGRGASTDTQYF.

The chain has TRBV5-1 and TRBJ2-2, with 11 bases lining up with TRBD1. J gave up 7 bases and V 4 bases, and 6 bases lay outside the gene matches. This CDR3 comprises 15 residues. CDR1 is SGHRS and CDR2 is YFSETQ in the germline V gene. CDR3: CASSGGQGAGGELFF. The CDR3 region has the DNA TGCGCCAGCAGCGGAGGACAGGGGGCTGGCGGGGAGCTGTTTTTT. Together with reference TRBV5-1 and TRBJ2-2, the CDR3 gives the full variable domain: KAGVTQTPRYLIKTRGQQVTLSCSPISGHRSVSWYQQTPGQGLQFLFEYFSETQRNKGNFPGRFSGRQFSNSRSEMNVSTLELGDSALYLCASSGGQGAGGELFFGEGSRLTVL.

The chain links TRBV30 to TRBJ2-5, with 15 bases matching TRBD2. Germline lookup yields CDR1 GTSNPN and CDR2 SVGIG (reference sequence). V gave up 5 bases and J gave up 4 bases; unmatched junction bases: 5. The CDR3 has 15 amino acids. This chain's CDR3 is CAWSGLAGGGETQYF. The CDR3, as DNA: TGTGCCTGGTCGGGACTAGCGGGGGGAGGAGAGACCCAGTACTTC.

This clonotype was counted a single time. V usage is TRBV2 and J usage is TRBJ1-6; possibly TRBD1 for D (6 bases). Germline assignment: CDR1 SNHLY and CDR2 FYNNEI. Between the trimmed V and J ends, which lost 2 bases and 10 bases, there was a span of 12 bases. CDR3 length: 14 residues. The CDR3 spells CASSESQGKSPLHF. The CDR3 DNA sequence: TGTGCCAGCAGTGAATCACAGGGTAAATCACCCCTCCACTTT.

This chain connects TRBV18 to TRBJ1-2, with a possible D match to TRBD1 (6 bases). The CDR3 contains 12 residues. V was clipped by 3 bases and J by 8 bases, with 10 bases between them. Per germline, CDR1 KGHSH and CDR2 LQKENI. The CDR3 protein is CASSPNTGGYTF. As DNA, the CDR3 is TGTGCCAGCTCACCCAACACAGGGGGCTACACCTTC.

The V call is TRBV3-1, the J call TRBJ2-5; D may match TRBD1 or TRBD2 (5 bases each). The CDR3 contains 13 residues. Trimming took 4 bases from V and 4 from J, leaving 10 bases between them. The V gene's germline CDR1 is LGHDT and CDR2 YNNKEL (reference sequence). Here the CDR3 reads CASSLEGLETQYF. The DNA of the CDR3 is TGTGCCAGCAGCCTAGAGGGGCTAGAGACCCAGTACTTC.